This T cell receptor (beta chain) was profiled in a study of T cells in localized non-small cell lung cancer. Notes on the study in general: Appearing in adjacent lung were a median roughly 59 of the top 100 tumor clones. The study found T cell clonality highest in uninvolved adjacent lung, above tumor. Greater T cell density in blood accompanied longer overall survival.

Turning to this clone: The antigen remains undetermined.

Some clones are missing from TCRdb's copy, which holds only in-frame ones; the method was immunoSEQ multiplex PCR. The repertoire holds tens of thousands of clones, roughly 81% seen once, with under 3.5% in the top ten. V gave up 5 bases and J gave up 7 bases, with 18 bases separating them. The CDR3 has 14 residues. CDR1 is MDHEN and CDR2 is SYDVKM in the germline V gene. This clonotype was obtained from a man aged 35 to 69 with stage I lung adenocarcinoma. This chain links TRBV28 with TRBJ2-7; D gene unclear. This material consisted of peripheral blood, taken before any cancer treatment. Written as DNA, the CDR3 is TGTGCCAGCAGTCGCCCCCTGAGTTCTAATGAGCAGTACTTC. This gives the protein CASSRPLSSNEQYF.